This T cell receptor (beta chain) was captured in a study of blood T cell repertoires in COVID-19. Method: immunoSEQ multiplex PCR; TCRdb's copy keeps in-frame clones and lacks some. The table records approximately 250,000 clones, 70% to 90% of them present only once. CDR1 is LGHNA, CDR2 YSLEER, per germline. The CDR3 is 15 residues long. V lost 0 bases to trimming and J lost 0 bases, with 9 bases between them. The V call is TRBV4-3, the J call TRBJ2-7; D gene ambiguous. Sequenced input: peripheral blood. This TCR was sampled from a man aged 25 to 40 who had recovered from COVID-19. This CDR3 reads CASSQDRRSSYEQYF. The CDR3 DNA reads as TGCGCCAGCAGCCAAGATAGGCGGAGCTCCTACGAGCAGTACTTC.